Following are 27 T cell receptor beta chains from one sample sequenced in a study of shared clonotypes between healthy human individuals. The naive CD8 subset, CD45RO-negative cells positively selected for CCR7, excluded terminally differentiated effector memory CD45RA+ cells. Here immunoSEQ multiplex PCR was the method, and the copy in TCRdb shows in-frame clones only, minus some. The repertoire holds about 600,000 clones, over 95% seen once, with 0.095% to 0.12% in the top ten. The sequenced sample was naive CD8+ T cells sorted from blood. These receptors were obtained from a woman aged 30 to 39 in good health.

The CDR3 nucleotides read TGTGCCAGCAGAGTTGAGGGGGGGACGGCAGTGCCCCAGCATTTT. Its protein is CASRVEGGTAVPQHF. The chain couples TRBV28 to TRBJ1-5; a possible D gene is TRBD1 (6 bases). Germline V gene lookup returns CDR1 MDHEN and CDR2 SYDVKM. V was trimmed by 6 bases and J by 9 bases, leaving 21 bases between them. This CDR3 region has 15 residues.

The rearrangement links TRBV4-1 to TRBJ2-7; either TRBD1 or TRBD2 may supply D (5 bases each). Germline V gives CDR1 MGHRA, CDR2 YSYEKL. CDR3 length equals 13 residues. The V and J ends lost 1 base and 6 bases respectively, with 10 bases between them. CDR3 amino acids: CASSQGLGVEQYF. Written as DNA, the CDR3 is TGCGCCAGCAGCCAAGGGTTGGGGGTCGAGCAGTACTTC.

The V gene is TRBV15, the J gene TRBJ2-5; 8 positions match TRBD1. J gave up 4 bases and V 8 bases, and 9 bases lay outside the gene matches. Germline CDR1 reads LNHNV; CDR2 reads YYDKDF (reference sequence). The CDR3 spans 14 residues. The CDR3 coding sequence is TGTGCCACCTCGCCTACAGGGGGATCAGAGACCCAGTACTTC. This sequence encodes CATSPTGGSETQYF.

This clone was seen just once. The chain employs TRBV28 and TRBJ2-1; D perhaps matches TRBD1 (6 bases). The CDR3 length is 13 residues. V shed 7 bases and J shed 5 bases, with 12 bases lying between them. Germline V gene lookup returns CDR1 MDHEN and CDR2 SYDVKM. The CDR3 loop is CASTAGVHNEQFF. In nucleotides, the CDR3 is TGTGCCAGCACCGCAGGGGTTCACAATGAGCAGTTCTTC.

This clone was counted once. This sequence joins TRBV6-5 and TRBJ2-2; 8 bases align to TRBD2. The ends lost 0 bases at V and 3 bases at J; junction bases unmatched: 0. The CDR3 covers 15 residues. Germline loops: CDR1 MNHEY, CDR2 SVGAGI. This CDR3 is CASSYSAGDTGELFF. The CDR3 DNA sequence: TGTGCCAGCAGTTACTCAGCGGGGGACACCGGGGAGCTGTTTTTT.

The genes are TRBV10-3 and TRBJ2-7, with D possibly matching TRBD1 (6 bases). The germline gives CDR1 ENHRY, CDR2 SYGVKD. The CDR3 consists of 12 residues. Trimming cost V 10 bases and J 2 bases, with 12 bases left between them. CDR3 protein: CATRDTAYEQYF. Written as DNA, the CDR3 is TGTGCCACCCGGGACACAGCCTACGAGCAGTACTTC.

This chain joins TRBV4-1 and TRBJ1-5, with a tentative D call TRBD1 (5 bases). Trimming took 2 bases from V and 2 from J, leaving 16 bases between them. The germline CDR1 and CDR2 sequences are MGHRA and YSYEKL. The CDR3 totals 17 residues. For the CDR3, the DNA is TGCGCCAGCAGCCAAAGGTGGGACGGCGGGGGCAATCAGCCCCAGCATTTT. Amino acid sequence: CASSQRWDGGGNQPQHF.

Written as DNA, the CDR3 is TGCGCCAGCAGCCAAGTCTATACGGGACCAGCCTACAATGAGCAGTTCTTC. It yields the protein CASSQVYTGPAYNEQFF. The chain carries TRBV4-1 and TRBJ2-1; D might be TRBD1 or TRBD2, each matching 5 bases. Germline CDR1 and CDR2: MGHRA and YSYEKL. Trimming shortened V by 1 base and J by 2 bases, and 15 bases separated the two germline ends. CDR3 size: 17 residues.

This CDR3 is CASSELGALSYEQYF. The CDR3 coding sequence is TGTGCCAGCAGTGAACTGGGGGCCCTCTCCTACGAGCAGTACTTC. The V and J genes are TRBV6-1 and TRBJ2-7, with D perhaps matching TRBD1 (6 bases). This CDR3 region has 15 residues. V gave up 2 bases and J gave up 0 bases, with 11 bases separating them. Germline values: CDR1 MNHNS, CDR2 SASEGT.

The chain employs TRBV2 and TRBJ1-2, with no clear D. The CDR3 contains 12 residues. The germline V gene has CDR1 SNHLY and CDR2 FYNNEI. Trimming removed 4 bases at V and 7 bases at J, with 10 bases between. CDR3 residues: CASSVGGAGYTF. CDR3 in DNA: TGTGCCAGCAGTGTCGGCGGAGCTGGCTACACCTTC.

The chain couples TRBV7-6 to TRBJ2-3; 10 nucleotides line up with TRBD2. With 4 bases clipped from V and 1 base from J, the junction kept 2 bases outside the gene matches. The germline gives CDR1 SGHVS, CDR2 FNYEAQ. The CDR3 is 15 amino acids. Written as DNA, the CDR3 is TGTGCCAGCAGCTCCCTAGCGGGAGGCACAGATACGCAGTATTTT. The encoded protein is CASSSLAGGTDTQYF.

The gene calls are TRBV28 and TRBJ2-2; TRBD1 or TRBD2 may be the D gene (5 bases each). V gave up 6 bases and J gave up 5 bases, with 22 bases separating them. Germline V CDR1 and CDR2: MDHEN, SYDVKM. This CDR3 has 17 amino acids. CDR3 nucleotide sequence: TGTGCCAGCAGCGCACCGGGACGCAAAGTCCTAACCGGGGAGCTGTTTTTT. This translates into CASSAPGRKVLTGELFF.

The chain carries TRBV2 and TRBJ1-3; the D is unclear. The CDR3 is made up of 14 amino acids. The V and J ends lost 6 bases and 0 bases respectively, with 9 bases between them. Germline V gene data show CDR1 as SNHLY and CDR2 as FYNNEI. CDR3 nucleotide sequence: TGTGCCAGCAGCGACAATCTCTCTGGAAACACCATATATTTT. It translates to CASSDNLSGNTIYF.

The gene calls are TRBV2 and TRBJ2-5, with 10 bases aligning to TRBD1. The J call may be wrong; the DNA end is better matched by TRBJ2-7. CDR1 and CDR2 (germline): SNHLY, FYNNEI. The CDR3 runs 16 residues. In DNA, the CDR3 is TGTGCCAGCAGGGCGACAGGGGGCTTTCCTACCTACGAGCAGTACTTC. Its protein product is CASRATGGFPTYEQYF.

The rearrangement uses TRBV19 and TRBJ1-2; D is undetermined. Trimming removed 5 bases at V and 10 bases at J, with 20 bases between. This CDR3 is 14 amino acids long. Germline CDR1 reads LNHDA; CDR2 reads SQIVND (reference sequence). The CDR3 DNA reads TGTGCCAGTAGTCAATCCCTCTCAGATTCGGACTACACCTTC. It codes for CASSQSLSDSDYTF.

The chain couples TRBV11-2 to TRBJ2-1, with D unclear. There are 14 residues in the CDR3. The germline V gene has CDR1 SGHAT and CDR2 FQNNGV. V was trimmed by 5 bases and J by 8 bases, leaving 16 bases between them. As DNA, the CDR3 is TGTGCCAGCAGCCTCGGACCGCCCGTGGATGAGCAGTTCTTC. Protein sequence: CASSLGPPVDEQFF.

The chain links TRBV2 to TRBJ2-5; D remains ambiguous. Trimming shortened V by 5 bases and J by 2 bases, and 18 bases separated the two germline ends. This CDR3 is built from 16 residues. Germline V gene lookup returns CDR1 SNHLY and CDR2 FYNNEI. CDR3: CASSSLSWVAQETQYF. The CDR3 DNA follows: TGTGCCAGCAGTTCGCTTTCTTGGGTTGCTCAAGAGACCCAGTACTTC.

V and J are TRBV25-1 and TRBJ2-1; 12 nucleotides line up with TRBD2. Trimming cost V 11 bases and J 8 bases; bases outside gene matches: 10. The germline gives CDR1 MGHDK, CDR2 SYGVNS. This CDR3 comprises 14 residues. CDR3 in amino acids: CASERLAGVDEQFF. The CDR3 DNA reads TGTGCCTCCGAGCGACTAGCGGGAGTTGATGAGCAGTTCTTC.

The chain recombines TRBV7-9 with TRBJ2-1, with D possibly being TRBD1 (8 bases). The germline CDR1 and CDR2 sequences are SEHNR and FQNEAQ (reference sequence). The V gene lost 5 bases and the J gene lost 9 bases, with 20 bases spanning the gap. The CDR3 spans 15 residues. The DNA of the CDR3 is TGTGCCAGCAGCAAATCACAGGGGGGGCATGGTGAGCAGTTCTTC. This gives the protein CASSKSQGGHGEQFF.

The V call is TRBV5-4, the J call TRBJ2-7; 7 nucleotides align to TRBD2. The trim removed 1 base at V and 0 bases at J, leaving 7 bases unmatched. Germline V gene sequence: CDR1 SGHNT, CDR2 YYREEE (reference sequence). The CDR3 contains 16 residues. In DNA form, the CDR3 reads TGTGCCAGCAGCTTGCGCTCGGGACTAAGCTCCTACGAGCAGTACTTC. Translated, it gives CASSLRSGLSSYEQYF.

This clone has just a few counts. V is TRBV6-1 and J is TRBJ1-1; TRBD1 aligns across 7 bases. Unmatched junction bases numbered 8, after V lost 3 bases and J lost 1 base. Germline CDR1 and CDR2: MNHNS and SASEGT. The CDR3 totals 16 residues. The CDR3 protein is CASSDRGFTGNTEAFF. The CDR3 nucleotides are TGTGCCAGCAGTGACAGGGGGTTCACAGGGAACACTGAAGCTTTCTTT.

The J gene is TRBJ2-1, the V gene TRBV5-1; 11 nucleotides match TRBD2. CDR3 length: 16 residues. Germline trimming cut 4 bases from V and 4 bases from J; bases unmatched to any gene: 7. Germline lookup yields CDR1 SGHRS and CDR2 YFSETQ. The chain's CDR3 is CASSSATSGNYNEQFF. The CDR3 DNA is TGCGCCAGCAGCAGCGCGACTAGCGGGAATTACAATGAGCAGTTCTTC.

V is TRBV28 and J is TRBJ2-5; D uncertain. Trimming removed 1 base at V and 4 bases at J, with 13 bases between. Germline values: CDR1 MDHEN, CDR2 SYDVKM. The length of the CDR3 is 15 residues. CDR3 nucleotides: TGTGCCAGCAGTTTATACTCGACACCACCAGAGACCCAGTACTTC. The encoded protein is CASSLYSTPPETQYF.

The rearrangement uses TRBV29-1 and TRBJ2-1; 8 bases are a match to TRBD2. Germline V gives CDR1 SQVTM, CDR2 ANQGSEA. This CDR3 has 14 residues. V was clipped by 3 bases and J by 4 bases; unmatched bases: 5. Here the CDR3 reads CSVDSGLAYNEQFF. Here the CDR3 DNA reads TGCAGCGTTGACTCCGGACTAGCTTACAATGAGCAGTTCTTC.

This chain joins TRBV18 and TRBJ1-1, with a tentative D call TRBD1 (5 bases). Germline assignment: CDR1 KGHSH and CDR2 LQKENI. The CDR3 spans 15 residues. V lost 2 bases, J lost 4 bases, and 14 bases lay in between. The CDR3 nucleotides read TGTGCCAGCTCACCATCCGCAGGGATGGGCACTGAAGCTTTCTTT. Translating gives CASSPSAGMGTEAFF.

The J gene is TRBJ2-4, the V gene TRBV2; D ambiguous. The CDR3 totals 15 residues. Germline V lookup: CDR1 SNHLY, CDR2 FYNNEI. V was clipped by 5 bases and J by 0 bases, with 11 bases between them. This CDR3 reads CASSPTRVAKNIQYF. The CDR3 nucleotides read TGTGCCAGCAGTCCTACTCGAGTAGCCAAAAACATTCAGTACTTC.

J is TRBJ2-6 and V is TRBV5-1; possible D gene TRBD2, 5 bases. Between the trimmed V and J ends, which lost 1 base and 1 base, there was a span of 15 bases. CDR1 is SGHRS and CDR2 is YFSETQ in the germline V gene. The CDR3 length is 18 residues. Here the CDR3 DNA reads TGCGCCAGCAGCTTGTTCCGGGGAACACCATCTGGGGCCAACGTCCTGACTTTC. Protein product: CASSLFRGTPSGANVLTF.